These 32 T cell receptor beta chains originate from one sample sequenced in a study of blood T cell repertoires in COVID-19. Generated by immunoSEQ multiplex PCR, the TCRdb table keeps only in-frame clones and is missing some. The data hold fewer than 30,000 clones, with over 70% observed a single time. The sequencing sample was made of peripheral blood. The receptors here all came from a man between 45 and 60 years old with active or convalescent COVID-19.

The rearrangement uses TRBV3-1 (or the pseudogene TRBV3-2) and TRBJ2-5, with D tentatively TRBD2 (6 bases). Trimming shortened V by 3 bases and J by 5 bases, and 25 bases separated the two germline ends. The CDR3 is 18 amino acids. Germline assignment: CDR1 LGHDT and CDR2 YNNKEL (reference sequence). The CDR3 region is CASSHGVWGTARVETQYF. CDR3 DNA sequence: TGTGCCAGCAGCCATGGGGTGTGGGGGACTGCCAGGGTCGAGACCCAGTACTTC.

The chain uses TRBV7-3 and TRBJ2-1; 9 bases are a match to TRBD1. The CDR3 runs 16 residues. The germline V gene encodes CDR1 SGHTA and CDR2 FQGTGA. Trimming at V came to 4 bases and at J to 4 bases, leaving 8 bases not matched to a gene. CDR3 nucleotide sequence: TGTGCCAGCAGCTCATACCCGGGACAGGGATACAATGAGCAGTTCTTC. Translated: CASSSYPGQGYNEQFF. Together with reference TRBV7-3 and TRBJ2-1, the CDR3 gives the full variable domain: GAGVSQTPSNKVTEKGKYVELRCDPISGHTALYWYRQSLGQGPEFLIYFQGTGAADDSGLPNDRFFAVRPEGSVSTLKIQRTERGDSAVYLCASSSYPGQGYNEQFFGPGTRLTVL.

CDR3 sequence: CASSSGTVYEQYF. Written as DNA, the CDR3 is TGCGCCAGCAGCTCGGGGACAGTCTACGAGCAGTACTTC. J is TRBJ2-7 and V is TRBV5-1, with 7 bases matching TRBD1. Germline V gene sequence: CDR1 SGHRS, CDR2 YFSETQ. J gave up 3 bases and V 3 bases, and 3 bases lay outside the gene matches. This CDR3 has 13 amino acids.

The chain couples TRBV7-9 to TRBJ2-4; D is ambiguous. With 5 bases removed from V and 0 bases from J, the gap between germline ends came to 11 bases. The CDR3 spans 15 residues. The V gene's germline CDR1 is SEHNR and CDR2 FQNEAQ (reference sequence). CDR3 sequence (DNA): TGTGCCAGCAGCCCACGACCGGGAGCCAAAAACATTCAGTACTTC. Its protein is CASSPRPGAKNIQYF.

The chain employs TRBV2 and TRBJ1-1; D remains unclear. Germline V CDR1 and CDR2: SNHLY, FYNNEI. V was trimmed by 5 bases and J by 1 base, leaving 8 bases between them. CDR3 length: 13 residues. In DNA, the CDR3 is TGTGCCAGCAGTCGGGAGGGGAACACTGAAGCTTTCTTT. Protein product: CASSREGNTEAFF.

To note about this clone: Mismatch with germline at one junction end may stem from a read error. The V gene is TRBV28, the J gene TRBJ2-7, with a tentative D call TRBD1 (6 bases). The germline V gene encodes CDR1 MDHEN and CDR2 SYDVKM. There are 11 residues in the CDR3. The DNA for the CDR3 is TGTGCCAGCAGTTTAAGGGGGTTTGCATCCTTC. Amino acids: CASSLRGFASF.

DNA of the CDR3: TGTGCCATCAGTGAGGCCCGGACAGGTTTAGCTGAAGCTTTCTTT. This translates into CAISEARTGLAEAFF. The J gene is TRBJ1-1, the V gene TRBV10-3; 7 nucleotides match TRBD1. J lost 6 bases, V lost 2 bases, and 9 bases had no gene match. Germline assignment: CDR1 ENHRY and CDR2 SYGVKD. This CDR3 contains 15 residues.

The chain has TRBV9 and TRBJ1-6; 7 bases line up with TRBD1. The CDR3 totals 19 residues. CDR1 SGDLS and CDR2 YYNGEE come from the germline V gene. The V and J ends lost 3 bases and 2 bases, in that order; junction bases with no gene match: 14. In nucleotides, the CDR3 is TGTGCCAGCAGCGCTGGGACAGCCAGTGACGGAGCCTATAATTCACCCCTCCACTTT. Protein: CASSAGTASDGAYNSPLHF.

The chain uses TRBV25-1 and TRBJ2-7; TRBD2 aligns across 11 bases. The length of the CDR3 is 16 residues. V lost 4 bases and J lost 3; bases outside the gene matches: 8. The germline V gene has CDR1 MGHDK and CDR2 SYGVNS. The CDR3 reads CASSGTSGRPLYEQYF. As DNA, the CDR3 is TGTGCCAGCAGTGGGACTAGCGGGCGGCCCCTCTACGAGCAGTACTTC.

The chain joins TRBV6-6 to TRBJ2-2; 12 positions agree with TRBD2. The CDR3 is 16 amino acids. Germline-derived CDR1 and CDR2 are MNHNY and SVGAGI (reference sequence). V was clipped by 6 bases and J by 5 bases; unmatched bases: 7. The chain's CDR3 is CASRSLAGGGTGELFF. The CDR3 bases are TGTGCCAGCAGGTCACTAGCGGGGGGCGGTACCGGGGAGCTGTTTTTT.

The gene calls are TRBV10-3 and TRBJ2-1; 7 bases match TRBD1. Germline V gives CDR1 ENHRY, CDR2 SYGVKD. V was pared by 2 bases and J by 8 bases, with 6 bases of the junction left unmatched. The CDR3 spans 14 residues. CDR3 bases: TGTGCCATCAGTGAGGAGGGGGCGGCTGATGAGCAGTTCTTC. This sequence encodes CAISEEGAADEQFF.

This rearrangement joins TRBV2 to TRBJ2-7, with TRBD2 matching over 7 bases. V was clipped by 7 bases and J by 2 bases; unmatched bases: 8. Germline lookup yields CDR1 SNHLY and CDR2 FYNNEI. This CDR3 is 14 amino acids long. The chain's CDR3 is CASKPSGNAYEQYF. CDR3 nucleotide sequence: TGTGCCAGCAAACCGAGCGGGAACGCCTACGAGCAGTACTTC.

This rearrangement joins TRBV10-1 to TRBJ1-1; TRBD1 agrees at 8 bases. Trimming cost V 2 bases and J 4 bases; bases outside gene matches: 0. This CDR3 comprises 13 residues. Germline V lookup: CDR1 WNHNN, CDR2 SYGVQD (reference sequence). The CDR3 region is CASSETGGTEAFF. The CDR3 nucleotides read TGCGCCAGCAGTGAGACAGGGGGCACTGAAGCTTTCTTT.

This clone was recorded once. The CDR3: CASSLITSGRPASSYNEQFF. The CDR3 coding sequence is TGTGCCAGCAGCCTGATTACTAGCGGGAGGCCGGCGAGCTCCTACAATGAGCAGTTCTTC. The V and J genes are TRBV4-2 and TRBJ2-1; 12 bases are a match to TRBD2. This CDR3 has 20 amino acids. The V gene's germline CDR1 is LGHNA and CDR2 YNFKEQ. Germline trimming cut 4 bases from V and 0 bases from J; bases unmatched to any gene: 13.

The chain carries TRBV30 and TRBJ1-1; D is unclear. Germline V lookup: CDR1 GTSNPN, CDR2 SVGIG (reference sequence). This CDR3 comprises 13 residues. Trimming left V 3 bases short and J 7 bases short, with 15 bases between. The CDR3 DNA follows: TGTGCCTGGAGACGGATACCCACAGATGAAGCTTTCTTT. The encoded protein is CAWRRIPTDEAFF. Full variable domain (remainder filled in from reference TRBV30 and TRBJ1-1): SQTIHQWPATLVQPVGSPLSLECTVEGTSNPNLYWYRQAAGRGLQLLFYSVGIGQISSEVPQNLSASRPQDRQFILSSKKLLLSDSGFYLCAWRRIPTDEAFFGQGTRLTVV.

V and J are TRBV14 and TRBJ2-1; D is undetermined. The CDR3 loop spans 13 amino acids. Germline V gene sequence: CDR1 SGHDN, CDR2 FVKESK. Trimming stripped 2 bases from V and 10 bases from J, with 12 bases between. CDR3 bases: TGTGCCAGCAGCCAAAGTATAGTATACGAGCAGTTCTTC. It specifies CASSQSIVYEQFF.

The CDR3 protein is CASSFSPSGRYEQYF. In DNA form, the CDR3 reads TGTGCCAGCAGCTTTTCGCCTAGCGGGAGGTACGAGCAGTACTTC. The chain recombines TRBV27 with TRBJ2-7; 11 bases align to TRBD2. This CDR3 has 15 amino acids. Germline lookup yields CDR1 MNHEY and CDR2 SMNVEV (reference sequence). J lost 4 bases, V lost 6 bases, and 8 bases had no gene match.

The V and J genes are TRBV5-1 and TRBJ1-3; TRBD1 might be the D (5 bases). The CDR3 consists of 14 residues. V dropped 4 bases and J dropped 4 bases, with 12 bases sitting between them. From germline, CDR1 is SGHRS and CDR2 YFSETQ. This chain's CDR3 is CASSRGLSGNTIYF. The CDR3, as DNA: TGCGCCAGCAGCCGGGGACTCTCCGGAAACACCATATATTTT.

The chain links TRBV30 to TRBJ2-3, with 9 bases that match TRBD1. Germline V CDR1 and CDR2: GTSNPN, SVGIG (reference sequence). The CDR3 is 15 residues long. After removal of 2 bases from V and 4 bases from J, the junction contained 7 bases not matched to a gene. The CDR3 DNA is TGTGCCTGGAGTTCAAGGACAGGGGTGGCAGATACGCAGTATTTT. Amino acids: CAWSSRTGVADTQYF.

V is TRBV19 and J is TRBJ1-5; D gene ambiguous. CDR3 length equals 14 residues. CDR1 and CDR2 from the germline V gene are LNHDA and SQIVND (reference sequence). Between the trimmed V and J ends, which lost 7 bases and 7 bases, there was a span of 17 bases. CDR3 loop: CASTTIIGDQPQHF. In DNA form, the CDR3 reads TGTGCCAGTACCACTATCATAGGAGACCAGCCCCAGCATTTT.

The CDR3 DNA follows: TGTGCCAGCAGCGGACAGGGAGGGGCAGATACGCAGTATTTT. The encoded protein is CASSGQGGADTQYF. The chain links TRBV6-4 to TRBJ2-3; D is perhaps TRBD1 (8 bases). Germline lookup yields CDR1 MRHNA and CDR2 SNTAGT. The CDR3 has 14 amino acids. V lost 6 bases and J 4 bases, leaving 14 bases between the germline ends.

The chain carries TRBV20-1 and TRBJ2-4, with D hard to call. Germline CDR1 reads DFQATT; CDR2 reads SNEGSKA (reference sequence). CDR3 length: 11 residues. The CDR3 reads CSILAKNIQYF. DNA for the CDR3: TGCAGCATACTAGCCAAAAACATTCAGTACTTC.

The rearrangement links TRBV9 to TRBJ1-4; 8 nucleotides agree with TRBD1. CDR1 and CDR2 from the germline V gene are SGDLS and YYNGEE. CDR3 size: 14 residues. Losses at the gene ends were 7 bases for V and 10 bases for J; bases not matched to a gene: 12. The CDR3 coding sequence is TGTGCCAGCGGACAGGGTATGGTTCCCGGAAAACTGTTTTTT. It specifies CASGQGMVPGKLFF.

Of note for this clone: Additional DNA sequences in this sample encode the identical CDR3. CDR3 in DNA: TGTGCCAGTAGTATAGTCCTCTTCAATGAGCAGTTCTTC. Translation gives CASSIVLFNEQFF. The genes are TRBV19 and TRBJ2-1; D not certain. The CDR3 covers 13 residues. Germline CDR1 is LNHDA and CDR2 is SQIVND (reference sequence). The germline V and J ends were trimmed by 1 base and 6 bases, with 7 bases remaining between them.

The V gene is TRBV3-1 (or the pseudogene TRBV3-2), the J gene TRBJ2-3; D gene ambiguous. Trimming took off 7 bases at V and 1 base at J, with 9 bases between the two ends. The germline gives CDR1 LGHDT, CDR2 YNNKEL (reference sequence). The CDR3 is 13 residues long. CDR3 DNA sequence: TGTGCCAGCATCTACCGGGGCACAGATACGCAGTATTTT. Protein product: CASIYRGTDTQYF.

The V and J genes are TRBV13 and TRBJ2-7; D possibly corresponds to TRBD2 (5 bases). The CDR3 extends over 13 amino acids. V shed 4 bases and J shed 2 bases, with 9 bases lying between them. In germline, CDR1 is PRHDT, CDR2 FYEKMQ (reference sequence). CDR3 DNA: TGTGCCAGCAGCTCCCCCGGGACCTACGAGCAGTACTTC. Translating it yields CASSSPGTYEQYF.

This clone was counted only a few times. The chain carries TRBV6-6 and TRBJ2-3, with D unclear. The CDR3 sequence is 13 residues long. Germline loops: CDR1 MNHNY, CDR2 SVGAGI (reference sequence). The germline V and J ends were trimmed by 6 bases and 2 bases, with 9 bases remaining between them. The DNA of the CDR3 is TGTGCCAGCAGCCCCCCTTACACAGATACGCAGTATTTT. Translated, it gives CASSPPYTDTQYF.

This clone was seen once. J is TRBJ1-3 and V is TRBV11-2; no clear D. The CDR3 contains 15 residues. V dropped 1 base and J dropped 6 bases, with 13 bases sitting between them. Germline V gene data show CDR1 as SGHAT and CDR2 as FQNNGV. For the CDR3, the DNA is TGTGCCAGCAGCTTAGGGTTGCCCAGACTAAACACCATATATTTT. This codes for CASSLGLPRLNTIYF.

CDR3 protein: CAISGPTSGRQETQYF. CDR3 nucleotides: TGTGCCATCAGTGGGCCGACTAGCGGCCGCCAAGAGACCCAGTACTTC. This sequence joins TRBV10-3 and TRBJ2-5; 9 nucleotides align to TRBD2. Trimming removed 4 bases from V and 1 base from J; junction bases left unmatched: 7. Per germline, CDR1 ENHRY and CDR2 SYGVKD. The CDR3 is 16 amino acids.

As for this clone: The sample has other DNA sequences that encode this CDR3 too. This rearrangement joins TRBV27 to TRBJ2-1; TRBD1 might be the D (5 bases). V was clipped by 6 bases and J by 3 bases, with 9 bases between them. Looked up from germline, CDR1 is MNHEY and CDR2 is SMNVEV (reference sequence). This CDR3 region has 13 residues. The CDR3, as DNA: TGTGCCAGCAGCCCAGGGCGCTACAATGAGCAGTTCTTC. Translating gives CASSPGRYNEQFF.

With respect to this clone: The junction departs from germline at one end; a sequencing error may be responsible. The chain carries TRBV11-1 and TRBJ2-1, with 9 bases identical to TRBD2. Looked up from germline, CDR1 is SGHAT and CDR2 is FQDESV (reference sequence). The CDR3 totals 15 residues. The CDR3 nucleotides are TGTGCCAGCACCTTAGCCGGGACTAGCTCTAATGAGCAGTTCTTC. Amino acid sequence: CASTLAGTSSNEQFF.

The chain carries TRBV10-1 and TRBJ2-1; 7 bases match TRBD2. The germline CDR1 and CDR2 sequences are WNHNN and SYGVQD (reference sequence). The CDR3 sequence is 15 residues long. The V segment lost 3 bases and the J segment 0 bases; nucleotides outside the gene matches: 2. CDR3 coding DNA: TGCGCCAGCAGTGATCTAGCGGTCTCCTACAATGAGCAGTTCTTC. Its translation is CASSDLAVSYNEQFF.